The 31 T cell receptor beta chains below all came from one sample that was sequenced in a study of monozygotic twins with inflammatory bowel disease. TCRdb processed the 5' RACE reads again and assigns one entry to each CDR3 protein, with no DNA. Reported are 150,000 to 200,000 distinct CDR3 sequences; the ten largest clones contain under 3.5%. Sequencing used blood. These receptors were collected from a human donor with ulcerative colitis or Crohn's disease, or a healthy co-twin of an affected twin (not recorded which).

V is TRBV5-1 and J is TRBJ2-7; the TCRdb call, TRBD1, lacks DNA for checking. The length of the CDR3 is 15 residues. The germline CDR1 and CDR2 sequences are SGHRS and YFSETQ. The CDR3 loop reads CASNWAGTVVYEQYF.

The chain combines TRBV15 with TRBJ2-5. The CDR3 has 14 amino acids. Germline CDR1 LNHNV, CDR2 YYDKDF (reference sequence). The CDR3 protein is CATSRDQGPETQYF. Looking up the rest from reference TRBV15 and TRBJ2-5 gives the full variable domain: DAMVIQNPRYQVTQFGKPVTLSCSQTLNHNVMYWYQQKSSQAPKLLFHYYDKDFNNEADTPDNFQSRRPNTSFCFLDIRSPGLGDTAMYLCATSRDQGPETQYFGPGTRLLVL.

The genes are TRBV29-1 and TRBJ2-2; TCRdb's D gene call, TRBD1, goes unchecked for lack of DNA. CDR1 is SQVTM, CDR2 ANQGSEA, per germline. The CDR3 sequence is 14 residues long. This CDR3 is CSAGGLVNTGELFF.

The chain has TRBV6-6 and TRBJ2-1; TCRdb indicates TRBD2, and absent DNA this call remains unverified. This CDR3 region has 13 residues. Germline-derived CDR1 and CDR2 are MNHNY and SVGAGI (reference sequence). The CDR3 spells CASGTSGYNEQFF.

The rearrangement joins TRBV21-1 to TRBJ2-7; TCRdb's D gene call, TRBD1, goes unchecked for lack of DNA. TRBV21-1 is marked as a pseudogene. This CDR3 comprises 17 residues. The chain's CDR3 is CASSSTEERENGGEQYF.

CDR3 sequence: CASSLDGGRVGNEQFF. The chain employs TRBV5-1 and TRBJ2-1; TCRdb gives TRBD2 as the D gene, but with no DNA this cannot be confirmed. The CDR3 spans 16 residues. Germline V gene sequence: CDR1 SGHRS, CDR2 YFSETQ. Complete variable domain (other parts from reference TRBV5-1 and TRBJ2-1): KAGVTQTPRYLIKTRGQQVTLSCSPISGHRSVSWYQQTPGQGLQFLFEYFSETQRNKGNFPGRFSGRQFSNSRSEMNVSTLELGDSALYLCASSLDGGRVGNEQFFGPGTRLTVL.

This sequence joins TRBV7-3 and TRBJ2-1; lacking DNA, the TRBD2 call made by TCRdb goes unchecked. The CDR3 is 20 amino acids. Germline V gene data show CDR1 as SGHTA and CDR2 as FQGTGA. The chain's CDR3 is CASSLMAGTSGKIRYNEQFF.

V and J are TRBV5-1 and TRBJ2-2. The CDR3 spans 15 residues. CDR1 SGHRS and CDR2 YFSETQ come from the germline V gene. CDR3 sequence reads: CASSLRRADTGELFF.

V usage is TRBV5-1 and J usage is TRBJ1-6. The CDR3 has 14 residues. Germline CDR1 SGHRS, CDR2 YFSETQ. The CDR3: CASSSDGLGSPLHF.

This chain links TRBV5-1 with TRBJ2-1; with no DNA, the TCRdb D assignment of TRBD2 cannot be verified. In germline, CDR1 is SGHRS, CDR2 YFSETQ. This CDR3 has 16 amino acids. This chain's CDR3 is CASSRTSPRSYNEQFF.

CDR3 in amino acids: CASSKTRVPSGANVLTF. The chain has TRBV6-1 and TRBJ2-6; without DNA, the TCRdb call of TRBD1 cannot be checked. Germline V gene lookup returns CDR1 MNHNS and CDR2 SASEGT. The CDR3 extends over 17 amino acids.

This rearrangement joins TRBV5-6 to TRBJ1-2; TCRdb outputs TRBD1, but without DNA this stays unchecked. CDR3 size: 13 residues. Germline V CDR1 and CDR2: SGHDT, YYEEEE. CDR3 in amino acids: CASSPDRNYGYTF.

This chain's CDR3 is CASSPGQGNTEAFF. The rearrangement uses TRBV7-3 and TRBJ1-1; there is no DNA to check the TCRdb D call of TRBD1. The CDR3 length is 14 residues. Germline V lookup: CDR1 SGHTA, CDR2 FQGTGA.

The rearrangement links TRBV20-1 to TRBJ2-2; the D call of TRBD2 rests on TCRdb alone, since no DNA is present to check it. In germline, CDR1 is DFQATT, CDR2 SNEGSKA (reference sequence). This CDR3 contains 15 residues. CDR3: CSATGTSGTGGELFF.

The V call is TRBV5-4, the J call TRBJ2-1; no DNA is available, so the TRBD1 call from TCRdb remains unchecked. There are 15 residues in the CDR3. CDR1 and CDR2 (germline): SGHNT, YYREEE (reference sequence). The CDR3 loop reads CASSLDGSGTAEQFF. The variable domain in full, completed from reference TRBV5-4 and TRBJ2-1, reads ETGVTQSPTHLIKTRGQQVTLRCSSQSGHNTVSWYQQALGQGPQFIFQYYREEENGRGNFPPRFSGLQFPNYSSELNVNALELDDSALYLCASSLDGSGTAEQFFGPGTRLTVL.

The gene calls are TRBV5-4 and TRBJ2-5; the TCRdb call, TRBD1, lacks DNA for checking. The CDR3 totals 13 residues. Germline values: CDR1 SGHNT, CDR2 YYREEE (reference sequence). The CDR3 sequence: CASSFTGEETQYF.

CDR3 loop: CAISESLRRNSGNTIYF. The rearrangement joins TRBV10-3 to TRBJ1-3. Looked up from germline, CDR1 is ENHRY and CDR2 is SYGVKD. The CDR3 is made up of 17 amino acids.

The chain is built from TRBV12-3 or TRBV12-4 and TRBJ2-1; TCRdb outputs TRBD1, but without DNA this stays unchecked. This CDR3 is built from 16 residues. The CDR3 loop is CASSPLDRGQYNEQFF.

The chain combines TRBV9 with TRBJ2-3; checking the TCRdb D call of TRBD2 is not possible without DNA. Germline assignment: CDR1 SGDLS and CDR2 YYNGEE. The CDR3 has 16 amino acids. Here the CDR3 reads CASSVEAGAGTDTQYF.

CDR3 amino acids: CSAAGLAASSYNEQFF. V is TRBV20-1 and J is TRBJ2-1; the D call from TCRdb, TRBD2, cannot be confirmed without DNA. This CDR3 has 16 amino acids. Germline CDR1 is DFQATT and CDR2 is SNEGSKA (reference sequence).

The gene calls are TRBV5-4 and TRBJ2-5; TCRdb gives TRBD1 as the D gene, but with no DNA this cannot be confirmed. Germline V gene sequence: CDR1 SGHNT, CDR2 YYREEE (reference sequence). The CDR3 has 15 residues. The CDR3 protein is CASSSPTGKTETQYF.

The chain uses TRBV24-1 and TRBJ2-6. Germline V gene lookup returns CDR1 KGHDR and CDR2 SFDVKD. This CDR3 is 14 amino acids long. The CDR3 loop is CATSDGFGAYVLTF.

Here the CDR3 reads CASSHQGYEQYF. The rearrangement uses TRBV4-1 and TRBJ2-7; TCRdb lists TRBD1, though no DNA is available to test this call. Germline V gene lookup returns CDR1 MGHRA and CDR2 YSYEKL. The CDR3 has 12 amino acids.

The rearrangement joins TRBV12-3 or TRBV12-4 to TRBJ1-2; checking the TCRdb D call of TRBD1 is not possible without DNA. There are 16 residues in the CDR3. CDR3 loop: CASSQKGQELNYGYTF.

The chain has TRBV20-1 and TRBJ2-7; the D gene TCRdb calls, TRBD2, cannot be checked with no DNA. The CDR3 is 16 residues long. Germline CDR1 is DFQATT and CDR2 is SNEGSKA (reference sequence). The CDR3 reads CSARDQAGLALYEQYF.

The chain uses TRBV12-3 or TRBV12-4 and TRBJ2-1. The CDR3 loop spans 14 amino acids. CDR3 sequence reads: CASSFPSSYNEQFF.

This sequence joins TRBV12-3 or TRBV12-4 and TRBJ2-2. This CDR3 spans 15 amino acids. The CDR3 here is CASSSGSANTGELFF.

The V and J genes are TRBV19 and TRBJ1-5; TCRdb indicates TRBD1, and absent DNA this call remains unverified. This CDR3 comprises 14 residues. CDR1 and CDR2 from the germline V gene are LNHDA and SQIVND (reference sequence). CDR3 loop: CASGIQGADQPQHF.

V is TRBV7-9 and J is TRBJ1-1; TCRdb lists TRBD1, though no DNA is available to test this call. CDR3 length equals 14 residues. Germline V gene lookup returns CDR1 SEHNR and CDR2 FQNEAQ (reference sequence). The CDR3 reads CASSFEGAGTEAFF. Complete variable domain (other parts from reference TRBV7-9 and TRBJ1-1): DTGVSQNPRHKITKRGQNVTFRCDPISEHNRLYWYRQTLGQGPEFLTYFQNEAQLEKSRLLSDRFSAERPKGSFSTLEIQRTEQGDSAMYLCASSFEGAGTEAFFGQGTRLTVV.

The chain joins TRBV30 to TRBJ2-7. This CDR3 comprises 11 residues. Germline V CDR1 and CDR2: GTSNPN, SVGIG (reference sequence). The CDR3 spells CAWSVSYEQYF.

V gene TRBV29-1 combines with J gene TRBJ2-7. CDR3 size: 12 residues. Germline V gene sequence: CDR1 SQVTM, CDR2 ANQGSEA. This CDR3 reads CSAQRDSYEQYF.